The entry below gives a single T cell receptor (beta chain) sequence along with its context. This entry comes from a study of CD8+CD57+ T cells in acquired aplastic anemia. The use of genomic DNA as template underpinned the TCR beta VDJ and CDR3 profiling. MiXCR, run by TCRdb on the reads, gives a single entry per CDR3 protein. The sample consists of 400,000 to 450,000 distinct CDR3 sequences, 65% to 75% of them appearing once. The material sequenced was sorted CD4+, CD8+, or CD8+CD57+ T cells (not recorded which) from PBMCs. This receptor was taken from a human donor in good health, serving as a control.

For the CDR3, the DNA is TGTGCCAGCAGTTTGCGTATCCCGTACTCTAGCACAGATACGCAGTATTTT. It encodes CASSLRIPYSSTDTQYF. The V and J genes are TRBV6-2 or TRBV6-3 and TRBJ2-3; no clear D gene. Germline lookup yields CDR1 MNHEY and CDR2 SVGEGT. V dropped 4 bases and J dropped 0 bases, with 17 bases sitting between them. The CDR3 extends over 17 amino acids.